This T cell receptor beta chain was sequenced in a study of T-cell memory formation after mild COVID-19. Study-level points and caveats: Second-wave clones peaking on day 37 lacked confirmed SARS-CoV-2 specificity.

This clonotype appeared a few times. Its antigen is not known. Via MiXCR, TCRdb re-called the 5' RACE reads, giving one row per CDR3 protein. The repertoire consists of 150,000 to 200,000 distinct CDR3 sequences, with around a third occurring once and the leading ten covering 12%. The sequence derives from an adult woman who had mild COVID-19 (a few samples of this study predate the infection). Cell type and time point are not known. Sequencing was performed on PBMCs or a T cell subset sorted from them (not recorded which).

The CDR3 DNA reads TGTGCCACCAGTGATCCCCGAAGACCGCCAGAGACCCAGTACTTC. The encoded protein is CATSDPRRPPETQYF. The chain recombines TRBV24-1 with TRBJ2-5; D unclear. The CDR3 extends over 15 amino acids. Germline CDR1 is KGHDR and CDR2 is SFDVKD. V was pared by 3 bases and J by 4 bases, with 14 bases between.